These T cell receptor beta chains were read from a single sample in a study of blood T cell repertoires in COVID-19. Profiling relied on immunoSEQ multiplex PCR, and the TCRdb table lists in-frame clones only, not all of them. The sample contains around 260,000 clones, around 84% of which appear only once. Sequenced input: peripheral blood. The receptor set was obtained from a man aged 60 to 69 with acute or convalescent COVID-19. Each CDR3 is given with its conserved first and last residue. Each record gives: V gene, D gene, clone size, J gene, CDR3 protein, CDR3 DNA. A D gene is named only where the DNA matches it firmly. Rows may omit the clone size; those that give it use once, few, many or a size class.

V gene: TRBV13
D gene: NA
clone size: once
J gene: TRBJ1-1
CDR3 protein: CAIRTEGGNTEAFF
CDR3 DNA: TGTGCCATTAGGACAGAAGGAGGGAACACTGAAGCTTTCTTT

V gene: TRBV11-2
D gene: TRBD2
clone size: NA
J gene: TRBJ2-1
CDR3 protein: CASSPAGGYNEQFF
CDR3 DNA: TGTGCCAGCAGCCCAGCGGGAGGGTACAATGAGCAGTTCTTC

V gene: TRBV28
D gene: NA
clone size: NA
J gene: TRBJ1-1
CDR3 protein: CASSLFGKGGQKNTEAFF
CDR3 DNA: TGTGCCAGCAGTTTATTTGGCAAGGGGGGGCAGAAGAACACTGAAGCTTTCTTT

V gene: TRBV28
D gene: NA
clone size: NA
J gene: TRBJ2-6
CDR3 protein: CASSRSRSSGANVLTF
CDR3 DNA: TGTGCCAGCAGCCGGAGCCGTTCCTCTGGGGCCAACGTCCTGACTTTC

V gene: TRBV5-6
D gene: TRBD1
clone size: NA
J gene: TRBJ2-5
CDR3 protein: CASSLAGTGEETQYF
CDR3 DNA: TGTGCCAGCAGCTTGGCCGGGACAGGAGAAGAGACCCAGTACTTC

V gene: TRBV3-1/TRBV3-2
D gene: NA
clone size: NA
J gene: TRBJ1-5
CDR3 protein: CASSQGRQPQHF
CDR3 DNA: TGTGCCAGCAGCCAAGGGAGGCAGCCCCAGCATTTT

V gene: TRBV11-1
D gene: NA
clone size: few
J gene: TRBJ1-6
CDR3 protein: CASSLERAGHSPLHF
CDR3 DNA: TGTGCCAGCAGCTTAGAGAGGGCAGGACATTCACCCCTCCACTTT

V gene: TRBV4-1
D gene: NA
clone size: NA
J gene: TRBJ2-7
CDR3 protein: CASSQGEGGGYEQYF
CDR3 DNA: TGCGCCAGCAGCCAAGGGGAGGGGGGGGGCTACGAGCAGTACTTC

V gene: TRBV5-1
D gene: NA
clone size: once
J gene: TRBJ2-3
CDR3 protein: CASSLTTDTQYF
CDR3 DNA: TGCGCCAGCAGCCTAACCACAGATACGCAGTATTTT

V gene: TRBV4-1
D gene: NA
clone size: once
J gene: TRBJ1-1
CDR3 protein: CASTTITGTGNTEAFF
CDR3 DNA: TGCGCCAGCACCACCATCACAGGGACGGGTAACACTGAAGCTTTCTTT

V gene: TRBV28
D gene: NA
clone size: NA
J gene: TRBJ2-7
CDR3 protein: CASSSGQHSYEQYF
CDR3 DNA: TGTGCCAGCAGTTCAGGACAGCACTCCTACGAGCAGTACTTC

V gene: TRBV27
D gene: TRBD1
clone size: NA
J gene: TRBJ1-5
CDR3 protein: CASSLSHRGDNQPQHF
CDR3 DNA: TGTGCCAGCAGTTTATCCCACAGGGGGGACAATCAGCCCCAGCATTTT

V gene: TRBV5-6
D gene: NA
clone size: NA
J gene: TRBJ1-1
CDR3 protein: CASSLTGLGTEAFF
CDR3 DNA: TGTGCCAGCAGCTTGACAGGGTTGGGCACTGAAGCTTTCTTT

V gene: TRBV5-1
D gene: TRBD2
clone size: NA
J gene: TRBJ2-7
CDR3 protein: CASSLVGLAGAEQYF
CDR3 DNA: TGCGCCAGCAGCTTGGTGGGACTAGCGGGAGCCGAGCAGTACTTC

V gene: TRBV2
D gene: TRBD1
clone size: NA
J gene: TRBJ2-7
CDR3 protein: CASRRRWDRGLNEQYF
CDR3 DNA: TGTGCCAGCAGGAGGCGGTGGGACAGGGGGTTAAACGAGCAGTACTTC

V gene: TRBV6-5
D gene: NA
clone size: NA
J gene: TRBJ2-7
CDR3 protein: CASSRAGAGSYEQYF
CDR3 DNA: TGTGCCAGCAGCCGCGCGGGCGCCGGCTCCTACGAGCAGTACTTC

V gene: TRBV13
D gene: TRBD2
clone size: NA
J gene: TRBJ2-7
CDR3 protein: CASSPGTSGSYEQYF
CDR3 DNA: TGTGCCAGCAGCCCGGGGACTAGCGGGAGCTACGAGCAGTACTTC

V gene: TRBV18
D gene: NA
clone size: NA
J gene: TRBJ1-5
CDR3 protein: CASSPPAGNGPQHF
CDR3 DNA: TGTGCCAGCTCACCACCGGCAGGGAACGGGCCCCAGCATTTT

V gene: TRBV2
D gene: TRBD1
clone size: NA
J gene: TRBJ2-5
CDR3 protein: CASSGDRDSAQETQYF
CDR3 DNA: TGTGCCAGCAGTGGAGATAGGGACAGTGCTCAAGAGACCCAGTACTTC